This T cell receptor (beta chain) was recorded in a study of beta chain features in type 1 diabetes. CDR1 and CDR2 from the germline V gene are SGDLS and YYNGEE. The CDR3 has 13 amino acids. The ends were cut back, 1 base at V and 3 bases at J, with 5 bases in the middle. This clone showed up many times. The whole isolated RNA underwent reverse transcription, so sequencing captured expressed TCRB transcripts. Here immunoSEQ multiplex PCR was the method, and the copy in TCRdb shows in-frame clones only, minus some. The sample has about 160,000 clones, just over 9% seen once. The receptor was isolated from a woman younger than 35 in good health. Sample: central memory CD4+ T cells from blood. The genes are TRBV9 and TRBJ2-1; D gene unclear. The CDR3 region is CASSVSDYNEQFF. Here the CDR3 DNA reads TGTGCCAGCAGCGTATCAGACTACAATGAGCAGTTCTTC.